This record looks at one T cell receptor beta chain sequence and its context. What it recognizes is unknown. This table comes from immunoSEQ multiplex PCR, and its TCRdb copy is limited to in-frame clones, with some not included. The table records about 120,000 clones, approximately 85% of them present only once. The CDR3 has 14 amino acids. With 5 bases clipped from V and 9 bases from J, the junction kept 7 bases outside the gene matches. Germline V gene lookup returns CDR1 SGHVS and CDR2 FQNEAQ. The sample originates from a study of T cell responses to AZD1222 COVID-19 vaccine. Study observations and caveats: The sample set comprised mostly white British donors with more females, and clonal diversity was possibly underestimated. Researchers took repertoire samples only after the peak T cell response had come. Regions 160-218 and 743-854 held dominance among vaccine-associated CD4 TCRs, which spanned spike.

This sequence was found in an adult in good health. Sequenced material: peripheral blood, taken on day 0 of MenACWY control vaccination. This chain uses TRBV7-8 with TRBJ1-4; 9 bases fit TRBD1. The CDR3 bases are TGTGCCAGCAGCCCGGGACAGGGCGATCAAAAACTGTTTTTT. Encoded protein: CASSPGQGDQKLFF.